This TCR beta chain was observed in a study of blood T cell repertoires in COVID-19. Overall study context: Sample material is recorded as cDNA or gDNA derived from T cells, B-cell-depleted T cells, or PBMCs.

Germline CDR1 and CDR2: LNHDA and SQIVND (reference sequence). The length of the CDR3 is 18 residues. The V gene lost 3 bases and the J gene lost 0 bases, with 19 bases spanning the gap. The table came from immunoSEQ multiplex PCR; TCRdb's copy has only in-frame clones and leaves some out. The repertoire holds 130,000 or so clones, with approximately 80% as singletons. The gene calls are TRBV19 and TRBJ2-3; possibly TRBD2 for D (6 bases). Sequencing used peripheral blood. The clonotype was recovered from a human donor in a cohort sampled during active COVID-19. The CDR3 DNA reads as TGTGCCAGTAGTATGACTTCTGTAGCGGAAACTAGCACAGATACGCAGTATTTT. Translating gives CASSMTSVAETSTDTQYF.